Presented here are 13 T cell receptor beta chains from one specimen sequenced in a study of cytomegalovirus exposure and HLA in healthy donors. Vbeta (60) and Jbeta (13) primers were used in the PCR. Clones were read by immunoSEQ multiplex PCR, and TCRdb kept only the in-frame ones, dropping some. The ten top clones account for less than 3.5%, within a sample of approximately 120,000 clones. Sequences were obtained from PBMCs. These receptors came from a young man in good health and CMV-seronegative.

The chain links TRBV7-2 to TRBJ2-5, with 9 positions matching TRBD2. Per germline, CDR1 SGHTA and CDR2 FQGNSA. This CDR3 region has 14 residues. Trimming at V came to 5 bases and at J to 6 bases, leaving 7 bases not matched to a gene. The CDR3 DNA reads as TGTGCCAGCAGCCCCCCCGGGACTAGCAAGACCCAGTACTTC. Translation gives CASSPPGTSKTQYF.

The chain links TRBV6-4 to TRBJ2-1; D is perhaps TRBD2 (5 bases). Germline CDR1 reads MRHNA; CDR2 reads SNTAGT. CDR3 size: 14 residues. Trimming pared 3 bases from V and 3 bases from J, leaving 9 bases between. The CDR3 region is CASSERTGYNEQFF. CDR3 DNA sequence: TGTGCCAGCAGTGAAAGGACTGGCTACAATGAGCAGTTCTTC.

V gene TRBV6-5 combines with J gene TRBJ2-7, with 7 nucleotides matching TRBD2. Trimming cost V 0 bases and J 3 bases; bases outside gene matches: 5. CDR3 length: 15 amino acids. The germline V gene has CDR1 MNHEY and CDR2 SVGAGI. The CDR3 protein is CASSYSQAGFYEQYF. CDR3 sequence (DNA): TGTGCCAGCAGTTACTCGCAAGCGGGGTTCTACGAGCAGTACTTC.

V is TRBV7-3 and J is TRBJ2-7; D perhaps matches TRBD2 (5 bases). The CDR3 has 14 amino acids. Germline V gene lookup returns CDR1 SGHTA and CDR2 FQGTGA. Trimming removed 2 bases from V and 3 bases from J, with 11 bases in between. CDR3 loop: CASSLGGSDYEQYF. CDR3 coding DNA: TGTGCCAGCAGCTTAGGCGGGTCCGACTACGAGCAGTACTTC.

Here the CDR3 DNA reads TGTGCCTGGACCCCGGGGAGGGGGGGGAACACTGAAGCTTTCTTT. This translates into CAWTPGRGGNTEAFF. This chain joins TRBV30 and TRBJ1-1; a weak D match, TRBD1 (6 bases). V was trimmed by 4 bases and J by 1 base, leaving 16 bases between them. CDR1 is GTSNPN, CDR2 SVGIG, per germline (reference sequence). The CDR3 sequence is 15 residues long.

CDR3 nucleotide sequence: TGCAGCGTGAGGGTGACTAGCGGGACCCCCTACGAGCAGTACTTC. It yields the protein CSVRVTSGTPYEQYF. The chain employs TRBV29-1 and TRBJ2-7; 11 bases agree with TRBD2. Germline V gene data show CDR1 as SQVTM and CDR2 as ANQGSEA. With V trimmed by 6 bases and J by 2 bases, 9 bases remained unmatched. The CDR3 is 15 amino acids.

The chain's CDR3 is CASSKTGEYGNTIYF. In nucleotides, the CDR3 is TGTGCCAGCAGCAAAACAGGGGAGTATGGAAACACCATATATTTT. The chain links TRBV7-9 to TRBJ1-3; 7 bases align to TRBD1. CDR3 length equals 15 residues. With V trimmed by 5 bases and J by 3 bases, 7 bases remained unmatched. From germline, CDR1 is SEHNR and CDR2 FQNEAQ (reference sequence).

The rearrangement links TRBV15 to TRBJ1-1, with a possible D match to TRBD1 (5 bases). CDR1 LNHNV and CDR2 YYDKDF come from the germline V gene (reference sequence). The CDR3 spans 15 residues. V lost 1 base and J lost 6, with 15 bases in between. The CDR3 DNA is TGTGCCACCAGCAGAGTGTCCGGGGGTTGGGCTGAAGCTTTCTTT. Amino acid sequence: CATSRVSGGWAEAFF.

V gene TRBV25-1 combines with J gene TRBJ2-1, with a weak D call TRBD1 (6 bases). CDR3 length equals 14 residues. Germline V gene sequence: CDR1 MGHDK, CDR2 SYGVNS. Trimming took 10 bases from V and 1 from J, leaving 14 bases between them. DNA of the CDR3: TGTGCCAACCCTACAGGGCCGTCCTACAATGAGCAGTTCTTC. It translates to CANPTGPSYNEQFF. Combining the CDR3 with reference TRBV25-1 and TRBJ2-1 gives the whole variable domain EADIYQTPRYLVIGTGKKITLECSQTMGHDKMYWYQQDPGMELHLIHYSYGVNSTEKGDLSSESTVSRIRTEHFPLTLESARPSHTSQYLCANPTGPSYNEQFFGPGTRLTVL.

This chain joins TRBV6-5 and TRBJ2-1; a weak D match, TRBD2 (6 bases). V lost 6 bases and J 2 bases, leaving 14 bases between the germline ends. The CDR3 is made up of 15 amino acids. Looked up from germline, CDR1 is MNHEY and CDR2 is SVGAGI. The CDR3, as DNA: TGTGCCAGCAGCCAGCCCGGGGAGGCCTACAATGAGCAGTTCTTC. Its protein is CASSQPGEAYNEQFF.

The V and J genes are TRBV11-2 and TRBJ2-7; 7 nucleotides agree with TRBD2. V shed 5 bases and J 4 bases; nucleotides not matched to a gene: 5. The germline V gene has CDR1 SGHAT and CDR2 FQNNGV. This CDR3 has 13 amino acids. The CDR3 DNA is TGTGCCAGCAGCCGGAGACTAGCTTACGAGCAGTACTTC. It encodes CASSRRLAYEQYF.

V is TRBV18 and J is TRBJ1-2; unclear D gene. Looked up from germline, CDR1 is KGHSH and CDR2 is LQKENI. The V end lost 0 bases, the J end lost 4 bases, and 9 bases lay between the germline ends. The CDR3 extends over 14 amino acids. The CDR3 is CASSPPAGPYGYTF. DNA for the CDR3: TGTGCCAGCTCACCACCGGCAGGCCCCTATGGCTACACCTTC.

The V call is TRBV4-1, the J call TRBJ2-3; no definite D call. The CDR3 consists of 15 residues. Trimming cost V 5 bases and J 2 bases, with 14 bases left between them. Looked up from germline, CDR1 is MGHRA and CDR2 is YSYEKL. CDR3 in amino acids: CASSYLTPDTDTQYF. CDR3 nucleotides: TGCGCCAGCAGCTACCTTACCCCAGACACAGATACGCAGTATTTT.